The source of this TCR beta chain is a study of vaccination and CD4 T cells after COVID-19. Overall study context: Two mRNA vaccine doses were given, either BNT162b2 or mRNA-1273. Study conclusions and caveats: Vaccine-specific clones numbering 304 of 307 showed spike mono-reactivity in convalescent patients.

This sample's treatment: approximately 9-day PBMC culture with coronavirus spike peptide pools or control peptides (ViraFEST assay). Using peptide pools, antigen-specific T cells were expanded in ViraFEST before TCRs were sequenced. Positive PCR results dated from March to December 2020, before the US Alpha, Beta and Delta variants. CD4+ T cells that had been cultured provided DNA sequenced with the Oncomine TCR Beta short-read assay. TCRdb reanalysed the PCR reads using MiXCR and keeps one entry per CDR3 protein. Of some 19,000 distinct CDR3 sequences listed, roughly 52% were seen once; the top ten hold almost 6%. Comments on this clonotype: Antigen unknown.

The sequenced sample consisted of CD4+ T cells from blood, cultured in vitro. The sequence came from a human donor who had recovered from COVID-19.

In DNA form, the CDR3 reads TGTGCCTGGAGGAGACAGGGGAAGACTGAAGCTTTCTTT. Translated: CAWRRQGKTEAFF. The V and J genes are TRBV30 and TRBJ1-1; 8 bases agree with TRBD1. Losses at the gene ends were 3 bases for V and 5 bases for J; bases not matched to a gene: 5. The CDR3 extends over 13 amino acids. Germline V CDR1 and CDR2: GTSNPN, SVGIG (reference sequence).